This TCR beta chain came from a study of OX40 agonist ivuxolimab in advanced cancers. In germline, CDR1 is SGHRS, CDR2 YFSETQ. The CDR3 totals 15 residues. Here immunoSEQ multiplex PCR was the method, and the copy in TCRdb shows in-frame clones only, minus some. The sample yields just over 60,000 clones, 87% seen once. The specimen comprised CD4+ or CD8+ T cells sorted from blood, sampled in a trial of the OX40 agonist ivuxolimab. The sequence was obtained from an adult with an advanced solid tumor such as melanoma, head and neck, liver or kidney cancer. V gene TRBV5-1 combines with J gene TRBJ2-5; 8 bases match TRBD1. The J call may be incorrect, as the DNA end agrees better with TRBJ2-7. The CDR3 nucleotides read TGCGCCAGCAGCTTGGTCCCGGGACAGGAGTACGAGCAGTACTTC. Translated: CASSLVPGQEYEQYF.